A selection of T cell receptor beta chains follows, all from one sample in a study of blood T cells in healthy people across ages. One entry per CDR3 protein, called by TCRdb with MiXCR from the 5' RACE reads. The sample yields 700,000 to 950,000 distinct CDR3 sequences, about 42% seen once. The source material was blood. The receptors here all came from an older woman in good health. Both conserved end residues are part of each CDR3. A D gene is named only where the DNA matches it firmly. Clone size is not always given. Where it is, it says once, few, many or a class for expanded clones.

-	14	TRBV28	-	TRBJ2-6	TGTGCCAGCAGTACGGGTCCTGGGGCCAACGTCCTGACTTTC	CASSTGPGANVLTF
-	14	TRBV6-1	-	TRBJ2-7	TGTGCCAGCCGACTACCGGGAAGTTCCTACGAGCAGTACTTC	CASRLPGSSYEQYF
TRBD1	15	TRBV7-9	-	TRBJ2-1	TGTGCCAGCAGCACAGGGGGCGCGAGTGAGAATGAGCAGTTCTTC	CASSTGGASENEQFF
-	16	TRBV4-2	-	TRBJ2-7	TGTGCCAGCAGCCAAGTAGGTTCAGGGCAACTCTACGAGCAGTACTTC	CASSQVGSGQLYEQYF
TRBD1	15	TRBV28	few	TRBJ1-2	TGTGCCAGCACAAAAAGGAGGGGGCAGAACTATGGCTACACCTTC	CASTKRRGQNYGYTF
TRBD2	17	TRBV4-3	few	TRBJ2-7	TGCGCCAGCAGCCAAGAGTCTACGGCGGGAGGGCCAATCAAGCAGTACTTC	CASSQESTAGGPIKQYF
-	16	TRBV20-1	few	TRBJ2-3	TGCAGTGCTAGAACGGGGGACGGACAAATCACAGATACGCAGTATTTT	CSARTGDGQITDTQYF
TRBD2	15	TRBV7-9	once	TRBJ2-1	TGTGCCAGCAGCGAAAAGGGAGGGCTAACCTACGAGCAGTTCTTC	CASSEKGGLTYEQFF
-	15	TRBV27	few	TRBJ2-5	TGTGCCAGCAGTCCGAGTCGAGAAAACCAAGAGACCCAGTACTTC	CASSPSRENQETQYF
-	13	TRBV6-1	-	TRBJ1-2	TGTGCCAGCAGTGATGGGGTGGGGGATGGCTACACCTTC	CASSDGVGDGYTF
TRBD1	14	TRBV7-2	few	TRBJ2-7	TGTGCCAGCAGGCCCCCAGGGGGTTCCCACGAGCAGTACTTC	CASRPPGGSHEQYF
-	14	TRBV5-1	few	TRBJ2-5	TGCGCCAGCAGCTTGGACCCGGAGGGAGAGACCCAGTACTTC	CASSLDPEGETQYF
-	15	TRBV15	few	TRBJ1-5	TGTGCCACCAGCAGAGATCGGGCGGGGAATCAGCCCCAGCATTTT	CATSRDRAGNQPQHF
TRBD2	16	TRBV4-1	-	TRBJ2-5	TGCGCCAGCAGCCAAGGAATAGCGGGAAAACAAGAGACCCAGTACTTC	CASSQGIAGKQETQYF
-	16	TRBV5-1	few	TRBJ1-2	TGCGCCAGCAGCTCCGGACAGCTCAGTACTAACTATGGCTACACCTTC	CASSSGQLSTNYGYTF
TRBD2	18	TRBV5-1	-	TRBJ2-3	TGCGCCAGCAGCTCCCAGGGTAGCGGGAGGCCGGGTACAGATACGCAGTATTTT	CASSSQGSGRPGTDTQYF
TRBD2	15	TRBV4-3	-	TRBJ2-7	TGCGCCAGCAGCCAAGGGCCTAGCGGCTCCTACGAGCAGTACTTC	CASSQGPSGSYEQYF
-	17	TRBV6-5	-	TRBJ1-2	TGTGCCAGCAGTTACTCTATCGGGGGGCCCCTAGGCTATGGCTACACCTTC	CASSYSIGGPLGYGYTF
-	12	TRBV24-1	-	TRBJ2-4	TGTGCCACCAGTGATTTTACAGGGGAGGAGTACTTC	CATSDFTGEEYF
-	14	TRBV7-2	-	TRBJ1-5	TGTGCCAGCAGCTTAGCAGGGGTCGATCAGCCCCAGCATTTT	CASSLAGVDQPQHF
-	13	TRBV28	-	TRBJ2-7	TGTGCCAGCAGTTTAAACAGCCCTTACGAGCAGTACTTC	CASSLNSPYEQYF
-	13	TRBV6-2/TRBV6-3	few	TRBJ1-2	TGTGCCAGCAGTTCCGGGCCCCGGCGAGGCTACACCTTC	CASSSGPRRGYTF
-	14	TRBV3-1	-	TRBJ1-1	TGTGCCAGCAGCCCCCACGGGGGGGCCACTGAAGCTTTCTTT	CASSPHGGATEAFF
-	14	TRBV4-1	few	TRBJ1-5	TGCGCCAGCAGCCAAAAAGGTTATAATCAGCCCCAGCATTTT	CASSQKGYNQPQHF
TRBD2	15	TRBV15	-	TRBJ2-7	TGTGCCACCAGCAGAGATCGACTAGCGGGGTACGAGCAGTACTTC	CATSRDRLAGYEQYF
-	17	TRBV7-2	few	TRBJ2-5	TGTGCCAGCAGCCTTAGAGGAATCCAGGGTCGGTACAATGAGCAGTACTTC	CASSLRGIQGRYNEQYF
-	15	TRBV4-3	-	TRBJ2-1	TGCGCCAGCAGCCAAGCGGGAGAGGGCTACAATGAGCAGTTCTTC	CASSQAGEGYNEQFF
TRBD1	13	TRBV20-1	-	TRBJ1-5	TGCAGTGCTAACAGGGGGCCAGGTCAGCCCCAGCATTTT	CSANRGPGQPQHF
-	16	TRBV7-3	many	TRBJ2-3	TGTGCCAGCAGCCCAGGAGTGAATCCAGTAGTAGATACGCAGTATTTT	CASSPGVNPVVDTQYF
-	12	TRBV20-1	-	TRBJ2-7	TGCAGTGCTGTCGGGAACTCCTCCGAGCAGTACTTC	CSAVGNSSEQYF
-	16	TRBV13	-	TRBJ2-7	TGTGCCAGCAGCACGCGGGACCGGGACAGCCGGAACGAGCAGTACTTC	CASSTRDRDSRNEQYF
TRBD1	16	TRBV12-3/TRBV12-4	few	TRBJ2-3	TGTGCCAGCAGTCCCGGGACAGCATCTAGCACAGATACGCAGTATTTT	CASSPGTASSTDTQYF
TRBD1	16	TRBV6-5	-	TRBJ2-2	TGTGCCAGCAGTTCCTCAGACAGGGCCCGCACCGGGGAGCTGTTTTTT	CASSSSDRARTGELFF
-	15	TRBV20-1	few	TRBJ2-7	TGCAGTGCTAGAGATGCGCCCCAGGGATCCCACGAGCAGTACTTC	CSARDAPQGSHEQYF
-	13	TRBV7-3	-	TRBJ2-1	TGTGCCAGCAGCCCAAACAGGGACGATGAGCAGTTCTTC	CASSPNRDDEQFF
-	15	TRBV11-1	few	TRBJ2-3	TGTGCCAGCAGCAAAAGGCCCGACGGCACAGATACGCAGTATTTT	CASSKRPDGTDTQYF
TRBD1	15	TRBV6-4	few	TRBJ2-1	TGTGCCAGCAGTGATCGGACAGGGGGTGGCAATGAGCAGTTCTTC	CASSDRTGGGNEQFF
-	14	TRBV29-1	-	TRBJ2-7	TGCAGCGTTGAATTGCGGAGATACTCCTACGAGCAGTACTTC	CSVELRRYSYEQYF
TRBD2	16	TRBV4-2	-	TRBJ2-1	TGTGCCAGCAGCCAAAGCCCTAGCGGGGTATACAATGAGCAGTTCTTC	CASSQSPSGVYNEQFF
TRBD1	16	TRBV12-3/TRBV12-4	-	TRBJ1-5	TGTGCCAGCAGTTTAGCGCTAGGGACAGAGAATCAGCCCCAGCATTTT	CASSLALGTENQPQHF
TRBD1	15	TRBV6-6	-	TRBJ1-2	TGTGCCAGCAGTTCGGGGCGGACAGGGCTAGGTGGCTACACCTTC	CASSSGRTGLGGYTF
-	13	TRBV6-1	-	TRBJ1-2	TGTGCCAGCAGTCCCGGGCCAGATGATGGCTACACCTTC	CASSPGPDDGYTF
TRBD2	14	TRBV29-1	many	TRBJ2-1	TGCAGCAGCGCGGGACTAGCGGGTTTGGATGAGCAGTTCTTC	CSSAGLAGLDEQFF
TRBD1	12	TRBV29-1	few	TRBJ1-2	TGCAGCGAACGAGGGACAGGGACCGGCTACACCTTC	CSERGTGTGYTF
-	14	TRBV7-2	once	TRBJ2-2	TGTGCCAGCATTGGAGACAGAGCCACCGGGGAGCTGTTTTTT	CASIGDRATGELFF
-	19	TRBV7-2	few	TRBJ2-1	TGTGCCAGCAGCTTATTCGTCTCTATTGGCGGGGGCGCATACAATGAGCAGTTCTTC	CASSLFVSIGGGAYNEQFF
-	14	TRBV7-8	-	TRBJ2-7	TGTGCCAGCAGCTCTGCCCCCCCCTCCTACGAGCAGTACTTC	CASSSAPPSYEQYF
-	16	TRBV5-1	-	TRBJ2-2	TGCGCCAGCAGCCCGCTAGCGCTGGAGGTGGGCGGGGAGCTGTTTTTT	CASSPLALEVGGELFF
-	14	TRBV6-2/TRBV6-3	few	TRBJ2-7	TGTGCCAGCAGTTGGGACCGGGACCCCTACGAGCAGTACTTC	CASSWDRDPYEQYF
-	14	TRBV19	-	TRBJ2-1	TGTGCCAGTAGTATTGGGTTCGGCAGGGGAGAGCAGTTCTTC	CASSIGFGRGEQFF
-	14	TRBV4-2	once	TRBJ2-7	TGTGCCAGCAGCCAAGTCGGGAACTCCTACGAGCAGTACTTC	CASSQVGNSYEQYF
TRBD2	20	TRBV12-3/TRBV12-4	-	TRBJ2-1	TGTGCCAGCAGTTCCACCGGCCCGGGGACTAGCGGGGGTATCTACAATGAGCAGTTCTTC	CASSSTGPGTSGGIYNEQFF
-	12	TRBV29-1	few	TRBJ2-5	TGCAGCGTGGGGCTGACTAGTTCTGAGCAGTACTTC	CSVGLTSSEQYF
TRBD1	14	TRBV5-6	-	TRBJ1-2	TGTGCCAGCAGCACGGCGGACAGGGAATATGGCTACACCTTC	CASSTADREYGYTF
TRBD2	13	TRBV7-2	few	TRBJ2-5	TGTGCCAGCAGCTTAGACGGCGGGGGGACCTGGTACTTC	CASSLDGGGTWYF
TRBD1	14	TRBV7-9	-	TRBJ1-2	TGTGCCAGCAGCGAAGAGGGGGCTTCCTATGGCTACACCTTC	CASSEEGASYGYTF
-	16	TRBV4-2	many	TRBJ2-7	TGTGCCAGCAGCCAAGATCTTTGGGCAACGCACTACGAGCAGTACTTC	CASSQDLWATHYEQYF
-	15	TRBV20-1	few	TRBJ2-7	TGCAGTGCTAGACGGACCAGCCGGGGTGACTACGAGCAGTACTTC	CSARRTSRGDYEQYF
-	13	TRBV20-1	-	TRBJ1-1	TGCAGTGCTAGGACCCCGACGAACACTGAAGCTTTCTTT	CSARTPTNTEAFF
TRBD2	12	TRBV20-1	-	TRBJ2-7	TGCAGTGCCAGACTAGCGGCGAACGAGCAGTACTTC	CSARLAANEQYF